The sequence of this TCR beta chain was determined in a study of OX40 agonist ivuxolimab in advanced cancers. The assay was immunoSEQ multiplex PCR, and TCRdb's table has in-frame clones only and misses some. The sample gives about 60,000 clones, about 87% of which show up once; roughly 0.66% is in the top ten. This CDR3 region has 15 residues. Germline V gene sequence: CDR1 MNHNY, CDR2 SVGAGI (reference sequence). V was trimmed by 2 bases and J by 4 bases, leaving 14 bases between them. This clonotype was sampled from an adult with an advanced solid tumor such as melanoma, head and neck, liver or kidney cancer. The chain employs TRBV6-6 and TRBJ2-5, with D possibly matching TRBD1 (6 bases). This specimen was CD4+ or CD8+ T cells sorted from blood, taken in a trial of the OX40 agonist ivuxolimab. CDR3: CASSYGAGVGETQYF. Written as DNA, the CDR3 is TGTGCCAGCAGTTACGGCGCAGGGGTAGGAGAGACCCAGTACTTC.